This is a list of T cell receptor beta chains from one sample in a study of blood T cell repertoires in COVID-19. The protocol was immunoSEQ multiplex PCR, while the TCRdb copy is restricted to in-frame clones and leaves out a portion. The sample carries over 50,000 clones, approximately 81% recorded once. The specimen was peripheral blood. The receptors derive from a man aged 45 to 65 with acute or convalescent COVID-19. The CDR3 runs from the conserved cysteine through the conserved F or W. D genes are given only for firm matches. Rows give clone size only sometimes, using once, few, many, or a class for an expanded clone.

V gene,clone size,J gene,D gene,CDR3 protein,CDR3 DNA
TRBV4-2,.,TRBJ1-1,TRBD1,CASSHQDRGQAEAFF,TGTGCCAGCAGCCACCAAGACAGGGGGCAGGCTGAAGCTTTCTTT
TRBV19,.,TRBJ1-1,TRBD1,CASVQGEAFF,TGTGCCAGTGTACAGGGGGAAGCTTTCTTT
TRBV7-9,.,TRBJ1-2,TRBD1,CASSPLGRDSSNYGYTF,TGTGCCAGCAGCCCCCTGGGGCGGGACAGCTCCAACTATGGCTACACCTTC
TRBV28,.,TRBJ2-1,TRBD2,CASSFVLAGIWTYNEQFF,TGTGCCAGCAGTTTTGTGCTAGCGGGAATATGGACCTACAATGAGCAGTTCTTC
TRBV6-1,.,TRBJ1-1,.,CASSEAGGDTEAFF,TGTGCCAGCAGTGAAGCAGGAGGGGACACTGAAGCTTTCTTT
TRBV6-1,.,TRBJ2-3,TRBD1,CASSEDRGSTDTQYF,TGTGCCAGCAGTGAAGACAGGGGGAGCACAGATACGCAGTATTTT
TRBV28,.,TRBJ2-7,TRBD2,CASSEAGKASYEQYF,TGTGCCAGCAGCGAAGCGGGGAAAGCCTCCTACGAGCAGTACTTC
TRBV16,.,TRBJ2-5,.,CASSQGSRETQYF,TGTGCCAGCAGCCAAGGTTCTAGGGAGACCCAGTACTTC
TRBV4-1,.,TRBJ1-6,TRBD1,CASSQDRGQGNSPLHF,TGCGCCAGCAGCCAAGATAGGGGACAGGGGAATTCACCCCTCCACTTT
TRBV6-5,.,TRBJ2-2,TRBD2,CATDSGGAGTGELFF,TGTGCCACCGATAGCGGGGGGGCCGGCACCGGGGAGCTGTTTTTT
TRBV7-9,.,TRBJ2-1,TRBD2,CASSLLAGHEQFF,TGTGCCAGCAGCTTACTAGCGGGGCACGAGCAGTTCTTC
TRBV19,.,TRBJ1-5,TRBD1,CASRQGGGNQPQHF,TGTGCCAGTAGACAGGGGGGTGGCAATCAGCCCCAGCATTTT
TRBV4-1,.,TRBJ2-7,TRBD1,CASSQVHRGSYEQYF,TGCGCCAGCAGCCAAGTACACAGGGGTTCGTACGAGCAGTACTTC
TRBV3-1/TRBV3-2,.,TRBJ2-1,TRBD2,CASSQMSGRPHEQFF,TGTGCCAGCAGCCAGATGAGCGGGAGGCCCCATGAGCAGTTCTTC
TRBV4-1,few,TRBJ1-1,.,CASSRQALNTEAFF,TGCGCCAGCAGCCGACAGGCCCTGAACACTGAAGCTTTCTTT
TRBV19,.,TRBJ1-5,.,CASVGTPEYYSNQPQHF,TGTGCCAGTGTGGGGACACCCGAATATTATAGCAATCAGCCCCAGCATTTT
TRBV9,.,TRBJ2-7,.,CASSVAGTYEQYF,TGTGCCAGCAGCGTAGCCGGTACCTACGAGCAGTACTTC
TRBV6-6,once,TRBJ2-3,TRBD1,CASSIQGERTDTQYF,TGTGCCAGCAGTATACAGGGGGAGCGAACAGATACGCAGTATTTT
TRBV19,.,TRBJ2-1,TRBD2,CASSTSGRANEQFF,TGTGCCAGTAGTACTAGCGGGAGGGCCAATGAGCAGTTCTTC
TRBV18,.,TRBJ1-1,TRBD1,CASSPGQGAEAFF,TGTGCCAGCTCACCGGGACAGGGGGCCGAAGCTTTCTTT
TRBV11-1,.,TRBJ2-5,.,CASSGKDYKKTQYF,TGTGCCAGCAGCGGGAAGGACTATAAGAAGACCCAGTACTTC
TRBV7-8,.,TRBJ1-2,.,CASSLAAGVSGYTF,TGTGCCAGCAGCTTAGCTGCAGGGGTCTCTGGCTACACCTTC
TRBV18,.,TRBJ2-3,TRBD2,CASSPLAGISTDTQYF,TGTGCCAGCTCACCACTAGCGGGGATTAGCACAGATACGCAGTATTTT
TRBV6-1,.,TRBJ1-6,.,CASSEGRGSPLHF,TGTGCCAGCAGTGAGGGGCGCGGTTCACCCCTCCACTTT
TRBV18,.,TRBJ1-5,TRBD1,CASSPPIRDRVNQPQHF,TGTGCCAGCTCACCGCCAATCCGGGACAGGGTCAATCAGCCCCAGCATTTT
TRBV6-6,.,TRBJ1-1,.,CASSYATDPNTEAFF,TGTGCCAGCAGTTACGCGACAGATCCGAACACTGAAGCTTTCTTT
TRBV6-5,.,TRBJ1-5,.,CASSYPGSQPQHF,TGTGCCAGCAGTTACCCAGGGTCCCAGCCCCAGCATTTT
TRBV2,few,TRBJ2-5,TRBD2,CASLSGGGETQYF,TGTGCCAGCCTTTCGGGGGGGGGAGAGACCCAGTACTTC
TRBV19,.,TRBJ2-1,.,CASSLPQGLSSYNEQFF,TGTGCCAGTAGTTTACCGCAGGGCTTGAGCTCCTACAATGAGCAGTTCTTC
TRBV7-6,.,TRBJ2-1,TRBD2,CASSSLGAGGYNEQFF,TGTGCCAGCAGCTCCCTCGGGGCGGGGGGATACAATGAGCAGTTCTTC
TRBV9,.,TRBJ2-2,.,CASSVGGGGTGELFF,TGTGCCAGCAGCGTCGGGGGCGGGGGTACCGGGGAGCTGTTTTTT
TRBV6-5,.,TRBJ1-1,.,CASSYGWATEAFF,TGTGCCAGCAGTTACGGGTGGGCCACTGAAGCTTTCTTT
TRBV29-1,.,TRBJ1-6,.,CSVAAGMSNSPLHF,TGCAGCGTTGCGGCGGGGATGAGCAATTCACCCCTCCACTTT
TRBV5-4,.,TRBJ2-1,.,CASSLRGRGDLRNEQFF,TGTGCCAGCAGCTTGCGGGGCAGGGGGGACCTAAGGAATGAGCAGTTCTTC
TRBV27,.,TRBJ2-5,TRBD2,CASSWASGQETQYF,TGTGCCAGCAGTTGGGCTAGCGGGCAAGAGACCCAGTACTTC
TRBV7-8,.,TRBJ2-7,.,CASSLGWQGGEQYF,TGTGCCAGCAGCTTAGGATGGCAGGGTGGGGAGCAGTACTTC
TRBV6-2/TRBV6-3,few,TRBJ1-2,.,CASSYQQGYGYTF,TGTGCCAGCAGTTACCAACAGGGCTATGGCTACACCTTC
TRBV29-1,.,TRBJ1-2,TRBD1,CSVESSGGGAGGYTF,TGCAGCGTTGAATCTTCAGGGGGCGGCGCGGGTGGCTACACCTTC
TRBV28,few,TRBJ1-2,.,CASSSSPLNYGYTF,TGTGCCAGCAGTTCGTCCCCCCTCAACTATGGCTACACCTTC
TRBV30,.,TRBJ1-5,TRBD1,CAWSQGQGHQPQHF,TGTGCCTGGAGCCAGGGACAGGGGCATCAGCCCCAGCATTTT
TRBV28,once,TRBJ1-2,TRBD1,CASSPLISGTGEGYTF,TGTGCCAGCAGTCCACTAATCTCCGGGACAGGGGAAGGCTACACCTTC
TRBV27,.,TRBJ1-1,.,CASSWVGPGTEAFF,TGTGCCAGCAGTTGGGTGGGGCCTGGCACTGAAGCTTTCTTT
TRBV3-1/TRBV3-2,.,TRBJ2-7,TRBD1,CASSFGQGSYEQYF,TGTGCCAGCAGCTTTGGACAGGGCTCCTACGAGCAGTACTTC
TRBV27,.,TRBJ2-3,TRBD2,CASSHPSGSTDTQYF,TGTGCCAGCAGCCACCCTAGCGGGAGTACAGATACGCAGTATTTT
TRBV2,.,TRBJ1-1,TRBD1,CASSNPGQPNTEAFF,TGTGCCAGCAGTAATCCGGGACAGCCGAACACTGAAGCTTTCTTT
TRBV27,.,TRBJ2-3,.,CASSMMADSTDTQYF,TGTGCCAGTTCCATGATGGCAGATAGCACAGATACGCAGTATTTT
TRBV4-1,.,TRBJ2-7,TRBD2,CASSPHQGDRLSGRARLEQYF,TGCGCCAGCAGCCCCCATCAGGGGGACAGATTAAGCGGGAGGGCCCGCCTCGAGCAGTACTTC
TRBV5-6,.,TRBJ2-5,TRBD2,CASSFDLAGVRETQYF,TGTGCCAGCAGCTTTGACCTAGCGGGAGTACGAGAGACCCAGTACTTC
TRBV3-1/TRBV3-2,.,TRBJ2-3,TRBD2,CASSQDGGDTDTQYF,TGTGCCAGCAGCCAGGATGGGGGGGACACAGATACGCAGTATTTT
TRBV21-1,.,TRBJ1-5,.,CASSKATGGNQPQHF,TGTGCCAGCAGCAAAGCGACAGGGGGCAATCAGCCCCAGCATTTT
TRBV3-1/TRBV3-2,.,TRBJ2-7,TRBD2,CASSHTSDYEQYF,TGTGCCAGCAGCCATACTAGCGACTACGAGCAGTACTTC
TRBV7-9,once,TRBJ1-6,TRBD1,CASRQRQGDSPLHF,TGTGCCAGCAGGCAGAGACAGGGGGATTCACCCCTCCACTTT
TRBV29-1,.,TRBJ1-2,TRBD1,CSAQRGQGYGYTF,TGCAGCGCGCAGAGAGGACAGGGCTATGGCTACACCTTC
TRBV7-8,once,TRBJ2-5,TRBD1,CASSLGTGATETQYF,TGTGCCAGCAGCTTAGGGACAGGGGCCACAGAGACCCAGTACTTC
TRBV5-4,.,TRBJ2-3,TRBD2,CASSPGLAGVSDTQYF,TGTGCCAGCAGTCCCGGACTAGCGGGAGTGTCGGATACGCAGTATTTT